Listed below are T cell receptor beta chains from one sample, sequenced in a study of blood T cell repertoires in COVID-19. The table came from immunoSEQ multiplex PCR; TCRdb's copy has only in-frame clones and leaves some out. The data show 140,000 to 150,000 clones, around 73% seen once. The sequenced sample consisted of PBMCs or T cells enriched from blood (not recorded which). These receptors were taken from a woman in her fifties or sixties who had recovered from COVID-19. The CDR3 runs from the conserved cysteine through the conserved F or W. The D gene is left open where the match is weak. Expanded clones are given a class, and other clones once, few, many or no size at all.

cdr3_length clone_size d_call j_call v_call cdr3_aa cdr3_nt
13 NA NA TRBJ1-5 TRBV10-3 CAIRTDLNQPQHF TGTGCCATCAGGACAGATTTAAATCAGCCCCAGCATTTT
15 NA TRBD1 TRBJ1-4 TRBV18 CASSPREGGVEKLFF TGTGCCAGCTCACCACGAGAAGGGGGCGTAGAAAAACTGTTTTTT
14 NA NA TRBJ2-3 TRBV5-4 CASRPQGFTDTQYF TGTGCCAGCAGACCTCAGGGATTCACAGATACGCAGTATTTT
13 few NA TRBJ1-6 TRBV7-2 CASSLVTSSPLHF TGTGCCAGCAGCTTAGTTACAAGTTCACCCCTCCACTTT
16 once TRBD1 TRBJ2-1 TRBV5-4 CASSWGQAGSYNEQFF TGTGCCAGCAGCTGGGGACAGGCTGGCTCCTACAATGAGCAGTTCTTC
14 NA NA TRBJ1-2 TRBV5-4 CASSLEGQSYGYTF TGTGCCAGCAGCTTGGAGGGGCAGAGCTATGGCTACACCTTC
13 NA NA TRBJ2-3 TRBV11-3 CASSSEVTDTQYF TGTGCCAGCAGCAGTGAGGTCACAGATACGCAGTATTTT
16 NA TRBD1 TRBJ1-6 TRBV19 CASSTTGGAYNSPLHF TGTGCCAGTAGTACCACAGGGGGTGCCTATAATTCACCCCTCCACTTT
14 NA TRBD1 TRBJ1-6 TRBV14 CASKGFQGEGPLHF TGTGCCAGCAAAGGTTTTCAGGGGGAAGGACCCCTCCACTTT
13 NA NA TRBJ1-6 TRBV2 CASTPRGETPLHF TGTGCCAGCACCCCGCGAGGTGAGACACCCCTCCACTTT
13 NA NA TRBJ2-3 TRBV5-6 CAGGGRNTDTQYF TGTGCCGGAGGGGGCCGAAACACAGATACGCAGTATTTT
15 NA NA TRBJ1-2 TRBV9 CASSGEQGPHRGYTF TGTGCCAGCAGCGGGGAACAGGGCCCGCATCGGGGCTACACCTTC
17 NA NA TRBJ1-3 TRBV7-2 CASSLDSRLLLGNTIYF TGTGCCAGCAGCTTGGACAGCCGTCTTCTCCTTGGAAACACCATATATTTT
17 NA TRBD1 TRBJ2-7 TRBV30 CAWSPWGDRGVGSEQYF TGTGCCTGGAGTCCCTGGGGGGACAGGGGAGTCGGAAGCGAGCAGTACTTC
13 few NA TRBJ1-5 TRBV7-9 CASSFSLNQPQHF TGTGCCAGCAGCTTCTCCCTAAATCAGCCCCAGCATTTT
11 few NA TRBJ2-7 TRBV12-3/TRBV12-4 CASSSGHEQYF TGTGCCAGCAGCTCGGGTCACGAGCAGTACTTC
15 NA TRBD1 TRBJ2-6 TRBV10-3 CAIRDRGSGANVLTF TGTGCCATAAGGGACAGGGGCTCTGGGGCCAACGTCCTGACTTTC
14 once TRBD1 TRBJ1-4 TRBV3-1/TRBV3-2 CASSQETGPEKLFF TGTGCCAGCAGCCAAGAGACAGGGCCTGAAAAACTGTTTTTT
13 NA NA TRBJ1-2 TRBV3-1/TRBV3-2 CASSLPRGGGYTF TGTGCCAGCAGCCTCCCACGGGGAGGAGGCTACACCTTC
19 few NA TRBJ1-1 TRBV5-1 CASSRGRYREIGANTEAFF TGCGCCAGCAGCCGTGGACGCTACAGGGAAATAGGGGCGAACACTGAAGCTTTCTTT
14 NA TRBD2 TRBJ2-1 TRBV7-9 CASSSTSGVWEQFF TGTGCCAGCAGCTCCACTAGCGGGGTTTGGGAGCAGTTCTTC
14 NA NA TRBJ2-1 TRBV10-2 CASSEVASRDEQFF TGCGCCAGCAGTGAGGTGGCGAGCCGGGATGAGCAGTTCTTC
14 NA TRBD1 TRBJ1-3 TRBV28 CASYGTDSGNTIYF TGTGCCAGCTACGGGACAGACTCTGGAAACACCATATATTTT
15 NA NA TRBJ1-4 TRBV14 CASSQEAQTNEKLFF TGTGCCAGCAGCCAAGAGGCACAGACTAATGAAAAACTGTTTTTT
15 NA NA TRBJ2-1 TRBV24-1 CATSDNRDGGIEQFF TGTGCCACCAGTGATAATAGGGACGGCGGGATTGAGCAGTTCTTC
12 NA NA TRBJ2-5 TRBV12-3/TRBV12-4 CASSRYQETQYF TGTGCCAGCAGCAGGTACCAAGAGACCCAGTACTTC
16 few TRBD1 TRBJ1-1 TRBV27 CASSLRDRGQNTEAFF TGTGCCAGCAGTTTAAGGGACAGGGGACAGAACACTGAAGCTTTCTTT
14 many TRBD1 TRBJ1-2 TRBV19 CASSLRDRAYGYTF TGTGCCAGTAGTTTGCGGGACAGGGCCTATGGCTACACCTTC
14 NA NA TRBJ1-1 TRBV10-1 CASSERRGNTEAFF TGCGCCAGCAGTGAGAGGCGGGGGAACACTGAAGCTTTCTTT
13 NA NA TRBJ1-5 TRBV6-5 CASSHQGGQPQHF TGTGCCAGCAGCCACCAGGGAGGACAGCCCCAGCATTTT
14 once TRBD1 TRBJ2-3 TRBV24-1 CATGTGAFTDTQYF TGTGCCACCGGGACAGGGGCTTTCACAGATACGCAGTATTTT
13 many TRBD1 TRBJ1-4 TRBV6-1 CASSDVLGTALFF TGTGCCAGCAGTGACGTTTTGGGGACAGCACTGTTTTTT
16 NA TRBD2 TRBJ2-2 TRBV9 CASSAELAGYTGELFF TGTGCCAGCAGCGCCGAACTAGCGGGGTATACCGGGGAGCTGTTTTTT
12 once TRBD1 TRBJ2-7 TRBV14 CASGTGSYEQYF TGTGCCAGCGGGACAGGGTCCTACGAGCAGTACTTC
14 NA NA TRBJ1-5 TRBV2 CASSVSRINQPQHF TGTGCCAGCAGTGTTTCGAGGATCAATCAGCCCCAGCATTTT
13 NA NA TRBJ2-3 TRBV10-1 CASSELSTDTQYF TGCGCCAGCAGTGAACTTAGCACAGATACGCAGTATTTT
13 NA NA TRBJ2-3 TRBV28 CASTTPGRAQPYF TGTGCCAGCACCACCCCCGGGCGGGCGCAGCCGTATTTT
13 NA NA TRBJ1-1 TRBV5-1 CASSRTTNTEAFF TGCGCCAGCTCTAGGACAACGAACACTGAAGCTTTCTTT
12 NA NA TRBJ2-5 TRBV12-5 CASGRPPAAQYF TGTGCTAGTGGTAGGCCGCCGGCGGCCCAGTACTTC
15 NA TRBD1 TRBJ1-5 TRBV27 CASRTGTGGNQPQHF TGTGCCAGCAGAACTGGGACAGGGGGGAATCAGCCCCAGCATTTT
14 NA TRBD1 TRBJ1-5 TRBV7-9 CASSAQGSNQPQHF TGTGCCAGCAGCGCACAGGGGAGCAATCAGCCCCAGCATTTT
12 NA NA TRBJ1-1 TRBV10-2 CAISPRNTEAFF TGCGCCATCTCCCCTAGGAACACTGAAGCTTTCTTT
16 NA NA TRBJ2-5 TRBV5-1 CASSSEAWGGQETQYF TGCGCCAGCAGCTCCGAAGCCTGGGGAGGCCAAGAGACCCAGTACTTC
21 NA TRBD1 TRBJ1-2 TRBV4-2 CASSQDVREGTGVLINYGYTF TGTGCCAGCAGCCAAGACGTAAGGGAGGGGACAGGGGTTCTCATTAACTATGGCTACACCTTC
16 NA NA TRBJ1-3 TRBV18 CASSPSSILSGNTIYF TGTGCCAGCTCACCCTCCTCTATTCTCTCTGGAAACACCATATATTTT
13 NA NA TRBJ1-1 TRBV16 CASSQTGNTEAFF TGTGCCAGCAGCCAGACAGGGAACACTGAAGCTTTCTTT
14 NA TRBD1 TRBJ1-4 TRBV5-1 CASSFTGGEEKLFF TGCGCCAGCAGCTTTACAGGGGGCGAAGAAAAACTGTTTTTT
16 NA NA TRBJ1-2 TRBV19 CASSIDHRPYGYGYTF TGTGCCAGTAGTATAGATCACAGGCCCTACGGGTATGGCTACACCTTC
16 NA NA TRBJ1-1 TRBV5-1 CASSFAPGAGNTEAFF TGCGCCAGCAGCTTTGCCCCGGGAGCAGGGAACACTGAAGCTTTCTTT
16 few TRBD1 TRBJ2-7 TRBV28 CASSFLGQGPSYEQYF TGTGCCAGCAGTTTTTTAGGACAGGGCCCCTCCTACGAGCAGTACTTC
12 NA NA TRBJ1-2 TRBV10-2 CASSEGGYGYTF TGCGCCAGCAGTGAGGGAGGGTATGGCTACACCTTC
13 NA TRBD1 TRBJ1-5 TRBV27 CASSIDRGRPQHF TGTGCCAGCAGTATTGACAGGGGGCGGCCCCAGCATTTT
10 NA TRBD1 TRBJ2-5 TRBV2 CASDQGAPYF TGTGCCAGCGACCAGGGGGCGCCGTACTTC
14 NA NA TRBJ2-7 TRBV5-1 CASSFPGDTGEQYF TGCGCCAGCAGCTTCCCTGGAGATACAGGGGAGCAGTACTTC
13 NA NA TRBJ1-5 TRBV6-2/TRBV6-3 CASSPDRYQPQHF TGTGCCAGCAGTCCCGACAGATATCAGCCCCAGCATTTT